This T cell receptor beta chain was captured by sequencing in a study of T cells in Graves' hyperthyroidism and ophthalmopathy. This clonotype was recorded a few times. What it binds is unknown. A single base separates this from a much larger clone, so it may be a read error. Per germline, CDR1 LGHDT and CDR2 YNNKEL (reference sequence). Germline trimming cut 0 bases from V and 5 bases from J; bases unmatched to any gene: 4. The CDR3 has 14 residues. Overall study findings and caveats: Ophthalmopathy was model-predicted a median roughly six months pre-onset. Among clonotypes expanded in thyroid above 0.001, most were also found in blood.

What was amplified from RNA transcripts were TCR beta CDR3 regions. First-round RT-PCR targeting the TCR CDR3 was performed with the HTBI primer set. TCRdb re-called the multiplex PCR reads through MiXCR, storing one row per CDR3 protein. The sample contains around 700,000 distinct CDR3 sequences, under 20% of which appear only once. It was less than 13 ml of fresh peripheral blood that supplied the PBMCs. The sequence was collected from a woman aged 45-59 years with Graves' hyperthyroidism that later progressed to Graves' ophthalmopathy. The sequencing input was blood. The J gene is TRBJ2-7, the V gene TRBV3-1, with 7 bases identical to TRBD1. The DNA of the CDR3 is TGTGCCAGCAGCCAAGAGACAGGGACCCACGAGCAGTACTTC. Its protein product is CASSQETGTHEQYF.